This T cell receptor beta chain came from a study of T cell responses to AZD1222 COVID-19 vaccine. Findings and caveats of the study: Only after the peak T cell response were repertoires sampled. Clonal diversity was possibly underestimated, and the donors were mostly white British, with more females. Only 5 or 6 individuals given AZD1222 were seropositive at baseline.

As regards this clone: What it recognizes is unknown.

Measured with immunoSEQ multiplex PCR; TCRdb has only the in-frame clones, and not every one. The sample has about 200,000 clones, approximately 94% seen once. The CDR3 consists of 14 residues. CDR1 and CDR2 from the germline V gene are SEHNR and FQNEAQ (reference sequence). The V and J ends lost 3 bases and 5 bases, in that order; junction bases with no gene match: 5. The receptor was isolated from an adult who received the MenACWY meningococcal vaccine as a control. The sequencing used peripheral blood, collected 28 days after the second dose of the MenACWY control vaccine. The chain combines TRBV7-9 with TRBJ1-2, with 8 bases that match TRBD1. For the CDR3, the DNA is TGTGCCAGCAGCTTTCCGGGACAGGCTTATGGCTACACCTTC. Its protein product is CASSFPGQAYGYTF.